One and the same sample provided the 27 T cell receptor beta chains below, sequenced in a study of T cell clones after liver transplantation. The antigens these receptors bind are not known. The assay was immunoSEQ multiplex PCR, and TCRdb's table has in-frame clones only and misses some. The sample yields roughly 4,800 clones, more than 20% seen once. TCRbeta sequences of proliferating CFSE-low MLR cells were labeled alloreactive. Sequenced sample: CD4+ T cells from cultured PBMCs. These TCRs come from a human patient who received a liver transplant. Some T cells may have come from the graft donor.

This clone is labeled medium-sized. The chain recombines TRBV6-1 with TRBJ1-4; possibly TRBD1 for D (5 bases). In germline, CDR1 is MNHNS, CDR2 SASEGT. This CDR3 has 13 amino acids. Trimming took 8 bases from V and 6 from J, leaving 13 bases between them. As DNA, the CDR3 is TGTGCCAGCGGGGGAGGCCCAGATGAAAAACTGTTTTTT. Its translation is CASGGGPDEKLFF.

This clone is labeled medium-sized. V usage is TRBV19 and J usage is TRBJ2-2; 9 bases match TRBD1. The CDR3 is made up of 17 amino acids. Trimming removed 2 bases from V and 7 bases from J; junction bases left unmatched: 11. The V gene's germline CDR1 is LNHDA and CDR2 SQIVND (reference sequence). The chain's CDR3 is CASSIPPGTGSHGELFF. CDR3 bases: TGTGCCAGTAGTATACCCCCCGGGACAGGGTCGCACGGGGAGCTGTTTTTT.

This clone has a handful of counts. A far larger clone is one nucleotide away, so this likely arose from a read error. This sample includes further DNA sequences coding for the same CDR3. The chain recombines TRBV28 with TRBJ2-2; D might be TRBD2 (7 bases). In germline, CDR1 is MDHEN, CDR2 SYDVKM. The CDR3 is 15 amino acids. The CDR3 coding sequence is TGTGCCAGCAGTTTTGGGGGGGCGGACACCGGTGAGCTGTTTTTT. Translated, it gives CASSFGGADTGELFF.

V usage is TRBV10-1 and J usage is TRBJ1-2; D not certain. The CDR3 has 14 residues. V was trimmed by 7 bases and J by 4 bases, leaving 16 bases between them. Germline values: CDR1 WNHNN, CDR2 SYGVQD (reference sequence). The CDR3 coding sequence is TGCGCCAGCATCCTCCGGGGATTCGGCTATGGCTACACCTTC. Translated, it gives CASILRGFGYGYTF.

V gene TRBV5-4 combines with J gene TRBJ2-3; D not resolved. Per the germline V gene, CDR1 is SGHNT and CDR2 is YYREEE (reference sequence). The CDR3 covers 12 residues. V was shortened by 0 bases and J by 5 bases, with 4 bases between the two germline ends. The CDR3 bases are TGTGCCAGCAGCTTGGCTGGAGATACGCAGTATTTT. Encoded protein: CASSLAGDTQYF.

The chain is built from TRBV19 and TRBJ2-1, with 10 bases aligning to TRBD2. Germline V gives CDR1 LNHDA, CDR2 SQIVND (reference sequence). There are 20 residues in the CDR3. With 5 bases clipped from V and 1 base from J, the junction kept 17 bases outside the gene matches. CDR3 DNA sequence: TGTGCCAGTAGTCTACGGACAGTGGCTAGCGGGAGTACGTCCTACAATGAGCAGTTCTTC. It is translated as CASSLRTVASGSTSYNEQFF.

V usage is TRBV6-5 and J usage is TRBJ1-3, with D uncertain. V was cut by 0 bases and J by 0 bases, with 9 bases left in between. Germline V gives CDR1 MNHEY, CDR2 SVGAGI. The CDR3 runs 16 residues. CDR3 sequence: CASSYSRSSSGNTIYF. CDR3 DNA: TGTGCCAGCAGTTACTCACGGTCTAGCTCTGGAAACACCATATATTTT.

The chain combines TRBV2 with TRBJ2-7, with D possibly matching TRBD1 (6 bases). Germline-derived CDR1 and CDR2 are SNHLY and FYNNEI. V was trimmed by 3 bases and J by 4 bases, leaving 13 bases between them. There are 14 residues in the CDR3. DNA of the CDR3: TGTGCCAGCAGTGACAGGGGCGGTCCTTACGAGCAGTACTTC. Protein sequence: CASSDRGGPYEQYF.

For this clone: A single base separates this from a much larger clone, so it may be a read error. The chain links TRBV7-2 to TRBJ1-1; D might be TRBD1 (5 bases). The CDR3 is 14 amino acids. CDR1 is SGHTA, CDR2 FQGNSA, per germline. The CDR3: CASSLDPTDTEACF. CDR3 nucleotides: TGTGCCAGCAGCTTAGACCCCACGGACACTGAAGCTTGCTTT.

This chain links TRBV6-9 with TRBJ2-7; D possibly corresponds to TRBD2 (6 bases). Germline V CDR1 and CDR2: MNHGY, SVAAGI. The germline V and J ends were trimmed by 7 bases and 2 bases, with 12 bases remaining between them. The CDR3 sequence is 13 residues long. The CDR3: CASTPGGPYEQYF. CDR3 sequence (DNA): TGTGCCAGCACCCCCGGGGGTCCCTACGAGCAGTACTTC.

The V and J genes are TRBV6-6 and TRBJ2-5; D might be TRBD1 (5 bases). Looked up from germline, CDR1 is MNHNY and CDR2 is SVGAGI (reference sequence). The V end lost 6 bases, the J end lost 1 base, and 12 bases lay between the germline ends. This CDR3 is 14 amino acids long. DNA of the CDR3: TGTGCCAGCAGGCTACAGGTCTTCCAAGAGACCCAGTACTTC. As protein: CASRLQVFQETQYF.

The chain has TRBV7-6 and TRBJ2-3; 10 nucleotides match TRBD2. Germline V gives CDR1 SGHVS, CDR2 FNYEAQ. This CDR3 comprises 18 residues. J lost 7 bases, V lost 5 bases, and 18 bases had no gene match. The DNA of the CDR3 is TGTGCCAGCAGCCTCCTTCCGAGCAGCGGGAGGGCTCCGTATACGCAGTATTTT. This translates into CASSLLPSSGRAPYTQYF.

The CDR3 DNA reads TGTGCCAGCAGTTTAGGCGGGAGCTTAGATACGCAGTATTTT. Its protein is CASSLGGSLDTQYF. V usage is TRBV28 and J usage is TRBJ2-3; 7 bases match TRBD2. The germline gives CDR1 MDHEN, CDR2 SYDVKM. With 2 bases clipped from V and 5 bases from J, the junction kept 4 bases outside the gene matches. The length of the CDR3 is 14 residues. The variable domain in full, with the rest retrieved from reference TRBV28 and TRBJ2-3, is DVKVTQSSRYLVKRTGEKVFLECVQDMDHENMFWYRQDPGLGLRLIYFSYDVKMKEKGDIPEGYSVSREKKERFSLILESASTNQTSMYLCASSLGGSLDTQYFGPGTRLTVL.

As concerns this clone: The sample holds other DNA sequences that translate to the same CDR3. V usage is TRBV7-9 and J usage is TRBJ2-7; D is tentatively TRBD1 or TRBD2 (6 bases each). In germline, CDR1 is SEHNR, CDR2 FQNEAQ (reference sequence). The length of the CDR3 is 14 residues. V was pared by 1 base and J by 7 bases, with 14 bases between. DNA of the CDR3: TGTGCCAGCAGCTTAGGTCCGGGGGCGCGTGAGCAGTACTTC. It translates to CASSLGPGAREQYF.

The chain links TRBV2 to TRBJ1-5; D is undetermined. The CDR3 contains 16 residues. Germline lookup yields CDR1 SNHLY and CDR2 FYNNEI. The V gene lost 4 bases and the J gene lost 3 bases, with 16 bases spanning the gap. The CDR3 spells CASSGSTGSYNQPQHF. CDR3 DNA: TGTGCCAGCAGTGGTAGTACGGGGAGCTACAATCAGCCCCAGCATTTT.

The chain recombines TRBV7-2 with TRBJ2-1; TRBD1 aligns across 8 bases. The CDR3 length is 15 residues. Trimming cost V 2 bases and J 3 bases; bases outside gene matches: 3. Germline values: CDR1 SGHTA, CDR2 FQGNSA. CDR3 bases: TGTGCCAGCAGCTTAACAGGGGGACGCTACAATGAGCAGTTCTTC. Amino acid sequence: CASSLTGGRYNEQFF.

This clone came up a few times. This rearrangement joins TRBV6-6 to TRBJ1-5; tentatively, D is TRBD1 (6 bases). Germline V gives CDR1 MNHNY, CDR2 SVGAGI (reference sequence). Deletions cut 0 bases from V and 9 bases from J, with 15 bases between. The CDR3 consists of 15 residues. The CDR3 coding sequence is TGTGCCAGCAGTTACTCGTTTTCAGGGGCTTCGCCCCAGCATTTT. Its translation is CASSYSFSGASPQHF.

This clone counts as medium-sized (0.01 to 0.1%). CDR3 loop: CASSVRDRTYEQYF. CDR3 DNA sequence: TGTGCCAGCAGTGTCAGGGACAGAACCTACGAGCAGTACTTC. The chain has TRBV6-6 and TRBJ2-7; TRBD1 aligns across 7 bases. This CDR3 region has 14 residues. V gave up 5 bases and J gave up 2 bases; unmatched junction bases: 6. Germline values: CDR1 MNHNY, CDR2 SVGAGI (reference sequence).

As DNA, the CDR3 is TGTGCCAGCAGCTTTAGGGGGTCGGATAACTATGGCTACACCTTC. It translates to CASSFRGSDNYGYTF. This chain joins TRBV7-8 and TRBJ1-2; D perhaps matches TRBD1 (6 bases). Germline CDR1 and CDR2: SGHVS and FQNEAQ. The V and J ends lost 3 bases and 1 base respectively, with 12 bases between them. This CDR3 is built from 15 residues.

The chain has TRBV7-2 and TRBJ2-3; possibly TRBD2 for D (5 bases). The germline gives CDR1 SGHTA, CDR2 FQGNSA. This CDR3 comprises 13 residues. Trimming pared 2 bases from V and 11 bases from J, leaving 14 bases between. The CDR3 DNA reads as TGTGCCAGCAGCTTAATCGGACCGGCGGGGCAGTATTTT. This gives the protein CASSLIGPAGQYF.

The V and J genes are TRBV6-5 and TRBJ2-1; unclear D gene. The CDR3 spans 14 residues. Germline V gene data show CDR1 as MNHEY and CDR2 as SVGAGI. Deletions cut 7 bases from V and 9 bases from J, with 19 bases between. CDR3 sequence: CASTREWDLGEQFF. CDR3 DNA: TGTGCCAGCACCCGTGAGTGGGATCTTGGTGAGCAGTTCTTC.

The V call is TRBV5-4, the J call TRBJ2-7; the match to TRBD2 covers 9 bases. The CDR3 totals 13 residues. CDR1 and CDR2 from the germline V gene are SGHNT and YYREEE (reference sequence). After removal of 4 bases from V and 4 bases from J, the junction contained 3 bases not matched to a gene. The CDR3, as DNA: TGTGCCAGCAGCCGGGGACTAGCTTACGAGCAGTACTTC. Residues: CASSRGLAYEQYF.

This clone was recorded a few times. The rearrangement links TRBV6-6 to TRBJ1-4; unclear D gene. Germline V gene sequence: CDR1 MNHNY, CDR2 SVGAGI (reference sequence). Trimming took 5 bases from V and 4 from J, leaving 8 bases between them. The CDR3 is 13 amino acids. CDR3 residues: CASSREDNEKLFF. The CDR3 bases are TGTGCCAGCAGTCGGGAAGATAATGAAAAACTGTTTTTT.

This clone showed up just a few times. J is TRBJ1-5 and V is TRBV19; D gene uncertain. The germline gives CDR1 LNHDA, CDR2 SQIVND (reference sequence). Trimming pared 2 bases from V and 6 bases from J, leaving 11 bases between. The CDR3 covers 14 residues. DNA for the CDR3: TGTGCCAGTAGTATATTAGCGGGAGGTCAGCCCCAGCATTTT. Translation: CASSILAGGQPQHF.

This clone is medium-sized. The chain links TRBV29-1 to TRBJ2-3; tentatively, D is TRBD1 or TRBD2 (6 bases each). The CDR3 runs to 15 residues. CDR1 SQVTM and CDR2 ANQGSEA come from the germline V gene. V lost 8 bases and J 4 bases, leaving 22 bases between the germline ends. CDR3 amino acids: CSTTGLGGIADTQYF. The DNA of the CDR3 is TGCAGCACGACAGGTTTGGGGGGTATCGCAGATACGCAGTATTTT.

The CDR3 DNA reads TGTGCCATCAGTGATGGTGAGACCCAGTACTTC. It specifies CAISDGETQYF. The chain employs TRBV10-3 and TRBJ2-5; D remains ambiguous. CDR1 and CDR2 from the germline V gene are ENHRY and SYGVKD. Trimming shortened V by 3 bases and J by 5 bases, and 4 bases separated the two germline ends. The CDR3 spans 11 residues.

Relative to its sample, this clone is medium-sized. The V call is TRBV7-9, the J call TRBJ1-2; maybe TRBD1 (5 bases). The germline V and J ends were trimmed by 0 bases and 7 bases, with 12 bases remaining between them. The CDR3 covers 14 residues. Germline lookup yields CDR1 SEHNR and CDR2 FQNEAQ (reference sequence). The CDR3 loop reads CASSLASAGVGYTF. CDR3 coding DNA: TGTGCCAGCAGCTTAGCGAGCGCGGGGGTTGGCTACACCTTC.